This T cell receptor beta chain was identified during a study of blood T cell repertoires in COVID-19. Study overall: Samples of COVID-19 (acute and convalescent) were obtained from the United States, Italy and Spain.

Germline loops: CDR1 PRHDT, CDR2 FYEKMQ (reference sequence). The J segment lost 2 bases and the V segment lost 5 bases, leaving 7 bases of the junction unmatched. CDR3 size: 15 residues. Per the original data handling: Amplifying reference gene primers gave estimates of nucleated cell counts. TCRdb's copy holds only in-frame clones and misses some; the assay was immunoSEQ multiplex PCR. Clonal size and the V and J genes are those of that table, whereas D and trimming came from the DNA. The repertoire holds about 400,000 clones, with roughly 86% as singletons. Each participant's cohort was designated according to participant-reported clinical history. Recovery meant two consecutive negative NP/OP PCR tests, professional clearance, or resolved symptoms.

The V and J genes are TRBV13 and TRBJ2-5, with TRBD1 identical over 8 bases. The source material was PBMCs or T cells enriched from blood (not recorded which). This clonotype was sampled from a woman under 40 who had recovered from COVID-19. CDR3 sequence reads: CASSTRTGPQETQYF. For the CDR3, the DNA is TGTGCCAGCAGCACAAGGACAGGGCCTCAAGAGACCCAGTACTTC.